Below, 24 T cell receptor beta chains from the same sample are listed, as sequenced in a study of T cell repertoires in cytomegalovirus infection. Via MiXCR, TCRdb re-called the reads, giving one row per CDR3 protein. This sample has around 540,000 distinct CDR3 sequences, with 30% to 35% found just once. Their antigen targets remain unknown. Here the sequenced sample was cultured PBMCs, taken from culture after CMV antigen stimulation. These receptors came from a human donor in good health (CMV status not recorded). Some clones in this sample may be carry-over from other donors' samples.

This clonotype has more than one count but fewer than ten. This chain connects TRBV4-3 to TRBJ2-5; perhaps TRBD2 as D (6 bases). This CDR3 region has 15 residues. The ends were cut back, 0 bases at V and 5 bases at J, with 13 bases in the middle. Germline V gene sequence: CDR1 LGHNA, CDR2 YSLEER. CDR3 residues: CASSQDGGIGETQYF. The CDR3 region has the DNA TGCGCCAGCAGCCAAGATGGAGGGATAGGGGAGACCCAGTACTTC.

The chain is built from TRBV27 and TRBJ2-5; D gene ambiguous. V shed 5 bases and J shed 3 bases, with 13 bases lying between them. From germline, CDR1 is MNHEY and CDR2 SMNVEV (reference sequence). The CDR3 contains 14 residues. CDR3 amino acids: CASSPTRVEETQYF. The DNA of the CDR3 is TGTGCCAGCAGTCCCACTCGGGTCGAAGAGACCCAGTACTTC.

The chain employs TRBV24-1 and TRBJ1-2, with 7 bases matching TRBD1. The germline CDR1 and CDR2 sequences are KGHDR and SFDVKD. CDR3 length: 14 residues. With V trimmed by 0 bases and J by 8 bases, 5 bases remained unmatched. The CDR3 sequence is CATSDLDRENGYTF. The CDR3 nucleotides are TGTGCCACCAGTGATTTGGACAGGGAGAACGGCTACACCTTC.

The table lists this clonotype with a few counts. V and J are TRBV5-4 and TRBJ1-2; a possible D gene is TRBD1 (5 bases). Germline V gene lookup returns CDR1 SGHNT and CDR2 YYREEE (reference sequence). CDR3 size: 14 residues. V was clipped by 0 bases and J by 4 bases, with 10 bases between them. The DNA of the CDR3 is TGTGCCAGCAGCTTGGTAGGGGACGGCTATGGCTACACCTTC. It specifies CASSLVGDGYGYTF.

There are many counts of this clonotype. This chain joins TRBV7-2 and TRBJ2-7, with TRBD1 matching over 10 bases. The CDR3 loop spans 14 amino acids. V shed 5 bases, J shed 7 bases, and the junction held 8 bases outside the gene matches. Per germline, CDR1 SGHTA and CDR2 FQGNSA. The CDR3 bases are TGTGCCAGCAGCCAAGCCGGGACAGGGGTAGAGCAGTACGTC. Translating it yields CASSQAGTGVEQYV.

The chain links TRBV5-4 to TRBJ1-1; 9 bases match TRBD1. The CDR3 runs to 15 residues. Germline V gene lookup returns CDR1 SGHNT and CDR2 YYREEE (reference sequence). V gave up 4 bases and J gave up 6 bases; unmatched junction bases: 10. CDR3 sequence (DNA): TGTGCCAGCAGCCCGAGGACAGGGGCTAGTGCTGAAGCTTTCTTT. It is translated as CASSPRTGASAEAFF. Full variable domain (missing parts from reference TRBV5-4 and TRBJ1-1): ETGVTQSPTHLIKTRGQQVTLRCSSQSGHNTVSWYQQALGQGPQFIFQYYREEENGRGNFPPRFSGLQFPNYSSELNVNALELDDSALYLCASSPRTGASAEAFFGQGTRLTVV.

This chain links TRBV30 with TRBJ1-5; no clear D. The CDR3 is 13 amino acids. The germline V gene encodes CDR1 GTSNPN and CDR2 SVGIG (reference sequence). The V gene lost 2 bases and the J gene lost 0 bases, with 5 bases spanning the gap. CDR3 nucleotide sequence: TGTGCCTGGAGTCCCGATAGCAATCAGCCCCAGCATTTT. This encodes CAWSPDSNQPQHF. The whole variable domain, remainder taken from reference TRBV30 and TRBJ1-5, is SQTIHQWPATLVQPVGSPLSLECTVEGTSNPNLYWYRQAAGRGLQLLFYSVGIGQISSEVPQNLSASRPQDRQFILSSKKLLLSDSGFYLCAWSPDSNQPQHFGDGTRLSIL.

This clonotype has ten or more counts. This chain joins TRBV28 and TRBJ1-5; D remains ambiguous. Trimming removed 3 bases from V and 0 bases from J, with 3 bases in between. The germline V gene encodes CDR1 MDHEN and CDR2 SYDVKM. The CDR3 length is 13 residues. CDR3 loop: CASSFGSNQPQHF. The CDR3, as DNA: TGTGCCAGCAGTTTTGGTAGCAATCAGCCCCAGCATTTT.

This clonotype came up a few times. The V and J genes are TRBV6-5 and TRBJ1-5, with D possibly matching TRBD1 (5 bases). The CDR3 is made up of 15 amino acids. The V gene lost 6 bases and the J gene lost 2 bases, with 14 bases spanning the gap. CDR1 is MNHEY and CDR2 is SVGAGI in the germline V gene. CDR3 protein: CASRSTARGNQPQHF. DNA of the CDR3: TGTGCCAGCAGGTCGACAGCAAGAGGCAATCAGCCCCAGCATTTT.

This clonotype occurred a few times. The CDR3, as DNA: TGTGCCAGGAATCCCTCCCGGACTAGCGGGAGGGGTGAGCAGTTCTTC. Translating gives CARNPSRTSGRGEQFF. The rearrangement uses TRBV27 and TRBJ2-1; the match to TRBD2 covers 15 bases. Trimming cost V 9 bases and J 9 bases; bases outside gene matches: 12. CDR1 and CDR2 (germline): MNHEY, SMNVEV (reference sequence). This CDR3 comprises 16 residues.

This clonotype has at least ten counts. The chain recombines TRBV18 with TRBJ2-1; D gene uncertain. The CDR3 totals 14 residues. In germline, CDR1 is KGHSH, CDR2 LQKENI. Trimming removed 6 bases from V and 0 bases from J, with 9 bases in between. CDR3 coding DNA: TGTGCCAGCTCGCCGCTTTCCTCCTACAATGAGCAGTTCTTC. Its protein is CASSPLSSYNEQFF.

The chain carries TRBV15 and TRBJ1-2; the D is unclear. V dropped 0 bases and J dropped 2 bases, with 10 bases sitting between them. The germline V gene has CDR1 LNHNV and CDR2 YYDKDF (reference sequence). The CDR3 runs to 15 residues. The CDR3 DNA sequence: TGTGCCACCAGCAGAGATGTCGGCAGAAACTATGGCTACACCTTC. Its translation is CATSRDVGRNYGYTF.

The CDR3 region is CASSITTLGTQYF. The CDR3 coding sequence is TGTGCCAGTAGTATTACTACCTTGGGTACGCAGTATTTT. This chain links TRBV19 with TRBJ2-3; D unresolved. The V end was cut by 3 bases, the J end by 8 bases, with 12 bases between. Germline V CDR1 and CDR2: LNHDA, SQIVND (reference sequence). The CDR3 is 13 residues long.

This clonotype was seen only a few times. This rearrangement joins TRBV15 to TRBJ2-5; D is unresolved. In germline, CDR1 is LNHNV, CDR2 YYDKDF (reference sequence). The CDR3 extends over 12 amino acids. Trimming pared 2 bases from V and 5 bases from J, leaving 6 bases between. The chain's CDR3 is CATSRSGETQYF. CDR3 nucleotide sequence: TGTGCCACCAGCAGATCCGGGGAGACCCAGTACTTC.

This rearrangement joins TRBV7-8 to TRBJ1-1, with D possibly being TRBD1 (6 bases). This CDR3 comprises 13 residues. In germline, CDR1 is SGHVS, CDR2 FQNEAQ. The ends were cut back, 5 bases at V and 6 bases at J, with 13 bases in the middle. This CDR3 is CASSVDRSAEAFF. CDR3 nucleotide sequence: TGTGCCAGCAGCGTTGACAGGTCGGCTGAAGCTTTCTTT.

CDR3 loop: CASSPGVAGGKNTGELFF. The CDR3 region has the DNA TGTGCCAGCAGCCCGGGGGTAGCGGGAGGGAAGAACACCGGGGAGCTGTTTTTT. This chain uses TRBV12-3 or TRBV12-4 with TRBJ2-2; 11 bases are shared with TRBD2. This CDR3 contains 18 residues. V trimming: 6 bases; J trimming: 1 base; junction bases outside the gene matches: 10.

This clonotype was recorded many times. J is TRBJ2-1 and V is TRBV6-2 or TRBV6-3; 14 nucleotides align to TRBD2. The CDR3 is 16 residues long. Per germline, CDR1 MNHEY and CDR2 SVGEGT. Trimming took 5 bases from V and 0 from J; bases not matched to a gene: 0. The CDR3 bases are TGTGCCAGCAGTGGGACTAGCGGGAGCTCCTACAATGAGCAGTTCTTC. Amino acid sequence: CASSGTSGSSYNEQFF.

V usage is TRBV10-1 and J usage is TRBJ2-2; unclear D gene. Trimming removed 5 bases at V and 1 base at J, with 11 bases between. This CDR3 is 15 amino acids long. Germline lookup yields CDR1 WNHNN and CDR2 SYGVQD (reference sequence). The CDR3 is CASSWLAGNTGELFF. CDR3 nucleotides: TGCGCCAGCAGTTGGTTAGCTGGGAACACCGGGGAGCTGTTTTTT.

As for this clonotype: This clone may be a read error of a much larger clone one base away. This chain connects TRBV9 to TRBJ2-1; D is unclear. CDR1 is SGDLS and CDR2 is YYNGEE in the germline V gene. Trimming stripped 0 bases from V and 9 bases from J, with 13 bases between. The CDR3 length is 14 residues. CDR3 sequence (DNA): TGTGCCAGCAGCGTAGACAAGAGTAAGGGTGAGCAGTTCTTC. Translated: CASSVDKSKGEQFF.

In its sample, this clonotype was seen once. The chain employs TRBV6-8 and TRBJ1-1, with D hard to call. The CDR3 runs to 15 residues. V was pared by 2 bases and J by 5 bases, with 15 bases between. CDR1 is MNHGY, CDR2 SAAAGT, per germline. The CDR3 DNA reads TGTGCCAGCAGTTACCTGGGAGGGTCGGGGACTGAAGCTTTCTTT. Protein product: CASSYLGGSGTEAFF.

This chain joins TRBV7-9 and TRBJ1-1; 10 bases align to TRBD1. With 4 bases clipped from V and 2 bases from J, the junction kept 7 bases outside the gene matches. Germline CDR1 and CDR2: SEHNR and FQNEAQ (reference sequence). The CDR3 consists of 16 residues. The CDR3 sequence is CASSSDRGGYNTEAFF. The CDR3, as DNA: TGTGCCAGCAGCTCGGACAGGGGGGGATACAACACTGAAGCTTTCTTT.

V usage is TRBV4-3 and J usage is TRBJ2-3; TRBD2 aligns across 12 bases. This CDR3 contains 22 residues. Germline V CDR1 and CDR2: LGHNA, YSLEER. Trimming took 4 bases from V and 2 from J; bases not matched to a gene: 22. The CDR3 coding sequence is TGCGCCAGCAGCCTGACCACATTTTCCGGGACTAGCGGGCGGAACGACACAGATACGCAGTATTTT. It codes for CASSLTTFSGTSGRNDTDTQYF.

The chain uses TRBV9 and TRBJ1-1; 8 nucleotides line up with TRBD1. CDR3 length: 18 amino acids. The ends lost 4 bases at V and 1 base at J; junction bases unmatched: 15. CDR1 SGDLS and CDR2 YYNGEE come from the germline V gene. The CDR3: CASSQNAGQGGRNTEAFF. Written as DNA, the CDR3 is TGTGCCAGCAGCCAAAACGCTGGACAGGGAGGCAGGAACACTGAAGCTTTCTTT.

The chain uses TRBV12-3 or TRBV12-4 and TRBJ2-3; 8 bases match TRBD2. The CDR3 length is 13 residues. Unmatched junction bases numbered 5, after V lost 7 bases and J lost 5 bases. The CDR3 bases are TGTGCCAGCAAAGCGGGAGTGGTAGATACGCAGTATTTT. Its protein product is CASKAGVVDTQYF.